This is a list of T cell receptor beta chains from one sample in a study of shared clonotypes between healthy human individuals. The table came from immunoSEQ multiplex PCR; TCRdb's copy has only in-frame clones and leaves some out. The sample includes millions of clones, just over 90% of them seen just once. The sample consisted of naive CD8+ T cells from PBMCs. These receptors were obtained from a man aged 18 to 29 in good health. Some clones in this sample may be carry-over from other donors' samples. Both conserved end residues are part of each CDR3. D genes are given only for firm matches. Clone size, where shown, is once, few, many, or a class for clones that have expanded.

D	V	J	size	DNA	CDR3
TRBD2	TRBV7-2	TRBJ2-1	-	TGTGCCAGCAGCTCGGCGGGGGAGCGGGGAGACAATGAGCAGTTCTTC	CASSSAGERGDNEQFF
-	TRBV4-1	TRBJ1-1	-	TGCGCCAGCAGCCAGGATCTCAGGGACCCTGAAGCTTTCTTT	CASSQDLRDPEAFF
TRBD1	TRBV6-6	TRBJ2-4	-	TGTGCCAGCAGTTACGCGGACAGGGTCCCCAAAAACATTCAGTACTTC	CASSYADRVPKNIQYF
-	TRBV7-3	TRBJ2-2	-	TGTGCCAGCAGCGCTTACGGGACACCTACGAACACCGGGGAGCTGTTTTTT	CASSAYGTPTNTGELFF
TRBD2	TRBV13	TRBJ2-4	-	TGTGCCAGCAGCTTAAGCGGGGGAGCCAAAAACATTCAGTACTTC	CASSLSGGAKNIQYF
-	TRBV16	TRBJ2-7	-	TGTGCCAGCAGCCAAGTATACGGGAGTGGTGACGAGCAGTACTTC	CASSQVYGSGDEQYF
TRBD1	TRBV29-1	TRBJ2-2	-	TGCAGCGTTGTCCCAAGGACAGGGACGAACACCGGGGAGCTGTTTTTT	CSVVPRTGTNTGELFF
-	TRBV27	TRBJ1-5	-	TGTGCCAGCGGGAGGCAGGGGAGGCAGCCCCAGCATTTT	CASGRQGRQPQHF
TRBD2	TRBV30	TRBJ2-4	-	TGTGCCTGGAGTGTAGGGTACGGAACTAGCGGGAGGGCCAAGGTCAAAAACATTCAGTACTTC	CAWSVGYGTSGRAKVKNIQYF
TRBD2	TRBV7-7	TRBJ2-3	-	TGTGCCAGCAGCCCTTATGGAAACCCGGGACTAGCGGGAGGTACAGATACGCAGTATTTT	CASSPYGNPGLAGGTDTQYF
-	TRBV6-5	TRBJ2-7	-	TGTGCCAGCAGTTACGTACGGGCCCCCGCGAACGAGCAGTACTTC	CASSYVRAPANEQYF
-	TRBV6-1	TRBJ2-2	-	TGTGCCAGCAGCGAATTTACTCCGGGGTACACCGGGGAGCTGTTTTTT	CASSEFTPGYTGELFF
TRBD2	TRBV10-1	TRBJ2-2	once	TGCGCCAGCAGTGAGGGGAGGGGCTGGAGCACCGGGGAGCTGTTTTTT	CASSEGRGWSTGELFF
-	TRBV6-6	TRBJ2-7	-	TGTGCCAGCAGTTACTCCCACTACGAGCAGTACTTC	CASSYSHYEQYF
-	TRBV6-6	TRBJ2-7	-	TGTGCCAGTGCAACCCCCTCCTACGAGCAGTACTTC	CASATPSYEQYF
TRBD2	TRBV27	TRBJ2-3	-	TGTGCCACCGGCCGGGCGGGAGGGGCTAGCACAGATACGCAGTATTTT	CATGRAGGASTDTQYF
TRBD1	TRBV27	TRBJ2-5	-	TGTGCCAGCAGCCCGGCGACAGGGCGGTATCAAGAGACCCAGTACTTC	CASSPATGRYQETQYF
TRBD1	TRBV5-1	TRBJ1-2	-	TGCGCCAGCAGCTTGGCTGTCGCGGGACAGGTGGGCTACACCTTC	CASSLAVAGQVGYTF
TRBD2	TRBV6-6	TRBJ2-7	-	TGTGCCAGCAGTTACAGCGGGGGCTCCTACGAGCAGTACTTC	CASSYSGGSYEQYF
-	TRBV7-2	TRBJ2-7	-	TGTGCCAGCAGCTTCCCGGGGGGGGACAGGTACGGCTACGAGCAGTACTTC	CASSFPGGDRYGYEQYF
-	TRBV5-1	TRBJ1-4	-	TGCGCCAGCAGCACCCGGGCAGGGGCCGAAAAACTGTTTTTT	CASSTRAGAEKLFF
TRBD1	TRBV28	TRBJ2-1	-	TGTGCCAGCAGTTTATTGGGACAGGGCTCCTACAATGAGCAGTTCTTC	CASSLLGQGSYNEQFF
-	TRBV28	TRBJ1-3	once	TGTGCCAGCAGTTTAATCCCACCCGTTACAGGTACCCACTCTGGAAACACCATATATTTT	CASSLIPPVTGTHSGNTIYF
-	TRBV6-5	TRBJ2-2	-	TGTGCCAGCAGTTACGGCAGTTTAGACACCGGGGAGCTGTTTTTT	CASSYGSLDTGELFF
-	TRBV7-3	TRBJ2-2	-	TGTGCCAGCAGCTTACTGGGGGCGAGTACCGGGGAGCTGTTTTTT	CASSLLGASTGELFF
-	TRBV12-5	TRBJ1-2	-	TGTGCTAGTGGCTCTCTACAGGGAGGCTATGGCTACACCTTC	CASGSLQGGYGYTF
-	TRBV6-4	TRBJ2-1	-	TGTGCCAGCAGTGACTCCGGGGGACGTTTAGTTGTCAATGAGCAGTTCTTC	CASSDSGGRLVVNEQFF
TRBD1	TRBV7-9	TRBJ2-2	-	TGTGCCAGCAGCTTAGGAGGGGGCCCGGAGCTGTTTTTT	CASSLGGGPELFF
-	TRBV6-1	TRBJ2-7	once	TGTGCCAGCAGTGAAGGCACAGTAGCTACCTACGAGCAGTACTTC	CASSEGTVATYEQYF
TRBD1	TRBV2	TRBJ2-3	once	TGTGCCAGCAGCGACAGGGGAGATACGCAGTATTTT	CASSDRGDTQYF
-	TRBV5-1	TRBJ2-7	-	TGCGCCAGCAGCCCCGGCCCTCGGGAGTTCTTCTCCGAGCAGTACTTC	CASSPGPREFFSEQYF
TRBD1	TRBV27	TRBJ1-1	once	TGTGCCAGCAGTTTGGCAGGGGGAGGTCGGGCTTTCTTT	CASSLAGGGRAFF
-	TRBV6-1	TRBJ2-3	-	TGTGCCAGCAGTGAGAGGCGCTCAACCTCGGCAGATACGCAGTATTTT	CASSERRSTSADTQYF
-	TRBV27	TRBJ1-2	-	TGTGCCAGCAGTTTAGGGCGCTTGGGCGCCCCGACCTTC	CASSLGRLGAPTF
-	TRBV15	TRBJ2-1	once	TGTGCCACCAGCGAGAGGACCGCTTATGATGAGCAGTTCTTC	CATSERTAYDEQFF